The 23 T cell receptor beta chains below were found in one sample sequenced in a study of CD8 T cells in Susac syndrome. RNA in amounts of about 0.5 to 1 ug was reverse transcribed with random hexamers. TCRdb re-called the immunoSEQ multiplex PCR reads through MiXCR, storing one row per CDR3 protein. The top ten clones hold roughly 0.094% of a sample with 150,000 to 200,000 distinct CDR3 sequences, approximately 93% of them seen once. Sequenced sample: CD4+ T cells from PBMCs. The receptors here all came from a human donor with multiple sclerosis.

This sequence joins TRBV3-1 and TRBJ2-7; 8 bases map to TRBD1. V shed 4 bases and J 2 bases; nucleotides not matched to a gene: 13. The CDR3 extends over 17 amino acids. CDR1 is LGHDT, CDR2 YNNKEL, per germline (reference sequence). CDR3 coding DNA: TGTGCCAGCAGCCCCCTTGGGCCGACAGGGGAAGCCTACGAGCAGTACTTC. Its protein product is CASSPLGPTGEAYEQYF.

The genes are TRBV28 and TRBJ1-1; maybe TRBD1 (6 bases). V lost 6 bases and J lost 0, with 8 bases in between. The length of the CDR3 is 13 residues. Germline CDR1 MDHEN, CDR2 SYDVKM. CDR3 nucleotide sequence: TGTGCCAGCAGAAGGGGGTTGAACACTGAAGCTTTCTTT. Its translation is CASRRGLNTEAFF.

V gene TRBV30 combines with J gene TRBJ2-7, with 7 bases that match TRBD1. CDR3 size: 16 residues. Germline assignment: CDR1 GTSNPN and CDR2 SVGIG (reference sequence). The ends lost 0 bases at V and 2 bases at J; junction bases unmatched: 10. The CDR3 sequence is CAWSVALRDSAYEQYF. For the CDR3, the DNA is TGTGCCTGGAGTGTAGCCCTTCGGGACAGCGCCTACGAGCAGTACTTC.

The V and J genes are TRBV6-6 and TRBJ2-1, with D possibly being TRBD2 (6 bases). Germline CDR1 and CDR2: MNHNY and SVGAGI (reference sequence). V was cut by 6 bases and J by 7 bases, with 16 bases left in between. The length of the CDR3 is 14 residues. The CDR3 reads CASSRGTLPNEQFF. The CDR3 DNA reads as TGTGCCAGCAGCCGAGGGACTCTCCCTAATGAGCAGTTCTTC.

The chain uses TRBV4-1 and TRBJ2-2; no clear D. Deletions cut 1 base from V and 7 bases from J, with 4 bases between. This CDR3 has 12 residues. CDR1 and CDR2 from the germline V gene are MGHRA and YSYEKL. The CDR3: CASSQVIGELFF. In DNA, the CDR3 is TGCGCCAGCAGCCAAGTGATCGGGGAGCTGTTTTTT.

The J gene is TRBJ2-1, the V gene TRBV5-1; 9 bases line up with TRBD2. V lost 1 base, J lost 7 bases, and 9 bases stayed unmatched. This CDR3 has 16 amino acids. Germline V gene lookup returns CDR1 SGHRS and CDR2 YFSETQ. CDR3 DNA: TGCGCCAGCAGCTTGATGCTAGCGGGAAGGAAGAATGAGCAGTTCTTC. This encodes CASSLMLAGRKNEQFF.

The rearrangement uses TRBV9 and TRBJ1-1, with D maybe TRBD1 (5 bases). CDR3 length equals 13 residues. With 3 bases removed from V and 5 bases from J, the gap between germline ends came to 11 bases. Germline CDR1 reads SGDLS; CDR2 reads YYNGEE. This CDR3 reads CASSEGLATEAFF. As DNA, the CDR3 is TGTGCCAGCAGCGAGGGGCTGGCTACTGAAGCTTTCTTT. Full variable domain (outside the CDR3, taken from reference TRBV9 and TRBJ1-1): DSGVTQTPKHLITATGQRVTLRCSPRSGDLSVYWYQQSLDQGLQFLIQYYNGEERAKGNILERFSAQQFPDLHSELNLSSLELGDSALYFCASSEGLATEAFFGQGTRLTVV.

Note on this clonotype: Germline and junction disagree at one end, which may indicate a read error. The rearrangement links TRBV7-3 to TRBJ2-1; D may be TRBD2 (6 bases). Germline assignment: CDR1 SGHTA and CDR2 FQGTGA. The CDR3 is 11 residues long. The CDR3: CASSLWVAEIF. DNA for the CDR3: TGTGCCAGCAGCTTATGGGTAGCGGAGATCTTC.

The CDR3 DNA is TGTGCCAGCAGCGCCCAGGGGGTCCACACAGATACGCAGTATTTT. Translated, it gives CASSAQGVHTDTQYF. The chain recombines TRBV7-2 with TRBJ2-3; TRBD1 agrees at 7 bases. V shed 5 bases and J 2 bases; nucleotides not matched to a gene: 7. CDR1 is SGHTA, CDR2 FQGNSA, per germline. The CDR3 consists of 15 residues.

The chain uses TRBV7-3 and TRBJ2-3; D possibly corresponds to TRBD1 (6 bases). V was cut by 8 bases and J by 2 bases, with 20 bases left in between. Germline loops: CDR1 SGHTA, CDR2 FQGTGA. The CDR3 is 16 amino acids. The CDR3 reads CASPTRGPPFTDTQYF. The CDR3 nucleotides read TGTGCCAGCCCGACCAGGGGACCGCCCTTCACAGATACGCAGTATTTT.

CDR3 region: CASEAQYYGYTF. For the CDR3, the DNA is TGTGCCAGCGAGGCACAGTACTATGGCTACACCTTC. The chain links TRBV28 to TRBJ1-2; D not certain. V lost 8 bases and J lost 3, with 10 bases in between. Looked up from germline, CDR1 is MDHEN and CDR2 is SYDVKM. The CDR3 extends over 12 amino acids.

The CDR3: CASSPRFDRGETQYF. Here the CDR3 DNA reads TGTGCCAGCTCACCACGATTTGACAGGGGAGAGACCCAGTACTTC. The chain is built from TRBV18 and TRBJ2-5; 8 positions agree with TRBD1. Germline-derived CDR1 and CDR2 are KGHSH and LQKENI. CDR3 length: 15 residues. Trimming removed 1 base from V and 4 bases from J; junction bases left unmatched: 5. Looking up the rest from reference TRBV18 and TRBJ2-5 gives the full variable domain: NAGVMQNPRHLVRRRGQEARLRCSPMKGHSHVYWYRQLPEEGLKFMVYLQKENIIDESGMPKERFSAEFPKEGPSILRIQQVVRGDSAAYFCASSPRFDRGETQYFGPGTRLLVL.

Turning to this clonotype: One end of the junction does not line up with germline, which may come from a read error. This chain uses TRBV5-1 with TRBJ2-3; a weak D match, TRBD1 (5 bases). Germline V gene data show CDR1 as SGHRS and CDR2 as YFSETQ. The CDR3 covers 13 residues. CDR3 nucleotides: TGTGCCAGCAGCTTAGGGGGCACAGATACGCAGTATTTT. It is translated as CASSLGGTDTQYF.

The CDR3 reads CASRKFGANVLTF. CDR3 DNA sequence: TGTGCCAGCAGGAAGTTTGGGGCCAACGTCCTGACTTTC. The chain joins TRBV12-3 or TRBV12-4 to TRBJ2-6; D is undetermined. Trimming removed 6 bases from V and 3 bases from J, with 6 bases in between. The CDR3 is made up of 13 amino acids.

The chain has TRBV28 and TRBJ2-7; 11 bases align to TRBD2. Trimming at V came to 7 bases and at J to 0 bases, leaving 2 bases not matched to a gene. The CDR3 has 14 residues. Germline-derived CDR1 and CDR2 are MDHEN and SYDVKM. CDR3 nucleotides: TGTGCCAGCATCACTAGCGGGAGCTCCTACGAGCAGTACTTC. Translating gives CASITSGSSYEQYF.

The chain has TRBV5-1 and TRBJ2-5, with TRBD2 as a possible D gene (7 bases). Between the trimmed V and J ends, which lost 0 bases and 1 base, there was a span of 13 bases. Germline V gives CDR1 SGHRS, CDR2 YFSETQ. The CDR3 totals 16 residues. The CDR3 is CASSLGRGPLQETQYF. The CDR3 DNA is TGCGCCAGCAGCTTGGGGCGGGGGCCCCTCCAAGAGACCCAGTACTTC.

The rearrangement links TRBV2 to TRBJ1-5; D is possibly TRBD1 (6 bases). Looked up from germline, CDR1 is SNHLY and CDR2 is FYNNEI. Trimming shortened V by 4 bases and J by 0 bases, and 10 bases separated the two germline ends. The CDR3 has 15 residues. Here the CDR3 reads CASSGTVNSNQPQHF. The CDR3 DNA reads as TGTGCCAGCAGTGGGACAGTGAATAGCAATCAGCCCCAGCATTTT.

The chain employs TRBV28 and TRBJ2-1, with D perhaps matching TRBD1 (6 bases). The V gene's germline CDR1 is MDHEN and CDR2 SYDVKM. The length of the CDR3 is 14 residues. Trimming removed 3 bases at V and 5 bases at J, with 11 bases between. The CDR3, as DNA: TGTGCCAGCAGTTTGGCGCAGGGGAACAATGAGCAGTTCTTC. It codes for CASSLAQGNNEQFF.

The chain links TRBV9 to TRBJ1-6; 7 bases agree with TRBD1. The V gene's germline CDR1 is SGDLS and CDR2 YYNGEE. V was clipped by 3 bases and J by 5 bases; unmatched bases: 14. The CDR3 runs to 18 residues. The CDR3 bases are TGTGCCAGCAGCGCCGGACACCCCCGACAGGGCGATAATTCACCCCTCCACTTT. It translates to CASSAGHPRQGDNSPLHF.

This CDR3 is CSVRENTEAFF. As DNA, the CDR3 is TGCAGCGTTAGGGAGAACACTGAAGCTTTCTTT. The V gene is TRBV29-1, the J gene TRBJ1-1; the D is unclear. The CDR3 extends over 11 amino acids. Between the trimmed V and J ends, which lost 5 bases and 1 base, there was a span of 5 bases. In germline, CDR1 is SQVTM, CDR2 ANQGSEA.

The rearrangement joins TRBV30 to TRBJ1-1; the match to TRBD1 covers 11 bases. Germline V gene lookup returns CDR1 GTSNPN and CDR2 SVGIG (reference sequence). The CDR3 is 13 amino acids. V shed 6 bases, J shed 5 bases, and the junction held 5 bases outside the gene matches. CDR3 sequence reads: CACPGQGVTEAFF. In DNA, the CDR3 is TGTGCCTGCCCGGGACAGGGGGTTACTGAAGCTTTCTTT.

This chain uses TRBV12-3 or TRBV12-4 with TRBJ1-5, with 11 bases lining up with TRBD1. This CDR3 spans 16 amino acids. The V segment lost 5 bases and the J segment 2 bases; nucleotides outside the gene matches: 5. The CDR3 nucleotides read TGTGCCAGCAGTCTCGGACAGGGGGCAGGCAATCAGCCCCAGCATTTT. Amino acids: CASSLGQGAGNQPQHF.

The V and J genes are TRBV18 and TRBJ2-2, with 8 bases matching TRBD2. J lost 6 bases, V lost 1 base, and 10 bases had no gene match. Germline CDR1 KGHSH, CDR2 LQKENI. This CDR3 has 17 residues. The CDR3 region has the DNA TGTGCCAGCTCACCACGAACGGCGGGAGGCTCGGCCGGGGAGCTGTTTTTT. It encodes CASSPRTAGGSAGELFF.